This entry lists 14 T cell receptor beta chains sequenced from one sample in a study of blood T cell repertoires in COVID-19. Produced via immunoSEQ multiplex PCR; TCRdb's table is partial and in-frame only. The profile covers around 100,000 clones, with about 85% appearing a single time and approximately 1.3% taken by the ten largest. The material sequenced was peripheral blood. The source of these receptors is a man aged 35 to 55 with acute or convalescent COVID-19.

The chain has TRBV5-6 and TRBJ1-3, with unresolved D. The CDR3 is 15 amino acids. Trimming removed 0 bases from V and 0 bases from J, with 7 bases in between. Looked up from germline, CDR1 is SGHDT and CDR2 is YYEEEE. The CDR3 is CASSLEPYSGNTIYF. The CDR3 bases are TGTGCCAGCAGCTTGGAGCCTTACTCTGGAAACACCATATATTTT.

This clone has only a few counts. J is TRBJ2-1 and V is TRBV18, with 8 bases aligning to TRBD1. CDR3 length: 15 residues. Germline CDR1 reads KGHSH; CDR2 reads LQKENI. J lost 5 bases, V lost 4 bases, and 7 bases had no gene match. The CDR3 coding sequence is TGTGCCAGCTCACGCGCAGGGGGCTTTAACAATGAGCAGTTCTTC. Its protein is CASSRAGGFNNEQFF.

The chain carries TRBV30 and TRBJ1-2; D possibly corresponds to TRBD1 (6 bases). V was cut by 4 bases and J by 8 bases, with 14 bases left in between. Germline V gives CDR1 GTSNPN, CDR2 SVGIG (reference sequence). The CDR3 has 12 amino acids. The CDR3 spells CAWIRAGVGYTF. The CDR3, as DNA: TGTGCCTGGATTCGGGCAGGGGTGGGCTACACCTTC.

The DNA of the CDR3 is TGCGCCAGCAGCCAGGGTCGCTCAACTAATGAAAAACTGTTTTTT. It yields the protein CASSQGRSTNEKLFF. This chain links TRBV5-1 with TRBJ1-4; the D gene is possibly TRBD1 (5 bases). Germline CDR1 is SGHRS and CDR2 is YFSETQ. V was shortened by 4 bases and J by 0 bases, with 10 bases between the two germline ends. The CDR3 is made up of 15 amino acids.

The J gene is TRBJ1-1, the V gene TRBV11-2; 10 nucleotides align to TRBD1. V was pared by 5 bases and J by 8 bases, with 14 bases of the junction left unmatched. The CDR3 runs to 16 residues. Germline CDR1 reads SGHAT; CDR2 reads FQNNGV. DNA of the CDR3: TGTGCCAGCAGCCGGGGTCTGGGACAGGGGAGAGGGGAAGCTTTCTTT. Translated: CASSRGLGQGRGEAFF.

This clone has more than one count but fewer than ten. V and J are TRBV7-9 and TRBJ2-3; TRBD2 agrees at 11 bases. The CDR3 has 17 residues. V lost 5 bases to trimming and J lost 2 bases; unmatched junction nucleotides: 9. Looked up from germline, CDR1 is SEHNR and CDR2 is FQNEAQ (reference sequence). The CDR3 spells CASSPTRLAGNTDTQYF. CDR3 coding DNA: TGTGCCAGCAGCCCCACTCGACTAGCGGGGAACACAGATACGCAGTATTTT.

This clone was counted between two and nine times. At the DNA level, this CDR3 is encoded by other sequences in the same sample as well. This chain links TRBV4-2 with TRBJ2-6; D is uncertain. V lost 0 bases to trimming and J lost 0 bases, with 6 bases between them. The CDR3 is made up of 16 amino acids. Germline CDR1 is LGHNA and CDR2 is YNFKEQ. The CDR3 loop is CASSQEGGSGANVLTF. The CDR3 DNA sequence: TGTGCCAGCAGCCAAGAAGGCGGCTCTGGGGCCAACGTCCTGACTTTC.

The CDR3 sequence is CASSQTGSSKAKLFF. Written as DNA, the CDR3 is TGTGCCAGCAGCCAAACAGGGTCCTCAAAGGCAAAACTGTTTTTT. V and J are TRBV3-1 (or the pseudogene TRBV3-2) and TRBJ1-4, with D maybe TRBD1 (6 bases). V lost 2 bases and J 10 bases, leaving 17 bases between the germline ends. The germline CDR1 and CDR2 sequences are LGHDT and YNNKEL (reference sequence). The CDR3 contains 15 residues.

This rearrangement joins TRBV2 to TRBJ2-7; no firm D call. The CDR3 runs to 11 residues. Germline CDR1 is SNHLY and CDR2 is FYNNEI. The germline V and J ends were trimmed by 8 bases and 2 bases, with 7 bases remaining between them. The DNA for the CDR3 is TGTGCCAGCCCTAGACCCTACGAGCAGTACTTC. Protein product: CASPRPYEQYF. Drawing the rest from reference TRBV2 and TRBJ2-7, the complete variable domain is EPEVTQTPSHQVTQMGQEVILRCVPISNHLYFYWYRQILGQKVEFLVSFYNNEISEKSEIFDDQFSVERPDGSNFTLKIRSTKLEDSAMYFCASPRPYEQYFGPGTRLTVT.

This rearrangement joins TRBV7-9 to TRBJ1-5; no reliable D call. Germline V lookup: CDR1 SEHNR, CDR2 FQNEAQ (reference sequence). V shed 1 base and J shed 3 bases, with 7 bases lying between them. The length of the CDR3 is 14 residues. This CDR3 is CASSLGQVNQPQHF. The CDR3 nucleotides are TGTGCCAGCAGCTTAGGTCAGGTCAATCAGCCCCAGCATTTT.

This chain uses TRBV9 with TRBJ1-3; no definite D call. Germline CDR1 SGDLS, CDR2 YYNGEE. Trimming took 0 bases from V and 0 from J, leaving 10 bases between them. The CDR3 runs 16 residues. The CDR3 region has the DNA TGTGCCAGCAGCGTAGGGAACGGAGACTCTGGAAACACCATATATTTT. Its protein product is CASSVGNGDSGNTIYF.

V gene TRBV28 combines with J gene TRBJ1-5, with D unclear. The CDR3 contains 14 residues. The ends were cut back, 0 bases at V and 2 bases at J, with 5 bases in the middle. CDR1 is MDHEN and CDR2 is SYDVKM in the germline V gene. In DNA form, the CDR3 reads TGTGCCAGCAGTTTATGGGGAGGCAATCAGCCCCAGCATTTT. It translates to CASSLWGGNQPQHF. The entire variable domain, with the rest obtained from reference TRBV28 and TRBJ1-5, is as follows: DVKVTQSSRYLVKRTGEKVFLECVQDMDHENMFWYRQDPGLGLRLIYFSYDVKMKEKGDIPEGYSVSREKKERFSLILESASTNQTSMYLCASSLWGGNQPQHFGDGTRLSIL.

This clone was seen just once. The V call is TRBV3-1 (or the pseudogene TRBV3-2), the J call TRBJ1-2; D may be TRBD1 (6 bases). This CDR3 comprises 16 residues. From germline, CDR1 is LGHDT and CDR2 YNNKEL (reference sequence). V was shortened by 0 bases and J by 2 bases, with 13 bases between the two germline ends. Written as DNA, the CDR3 is TGTGCCAGCAGCCAAGATCTAACAGGGCTGAACTATGGCTACACCTTC. Its translation: CASSQDLTGLNYGYTF.

The V and J genes are TRBV11-3 and TRBJ2-2, with 7 bases that match TRBD1. With V trimmed by 5 bases and J by 5 bases, 5 bases remained unmatched. The germline gives CDR1 SGHNT, CDR2 YENEEA. The CDR3 length is 14 residues. As DNA, the CDR3 is TGTGCCAGCAGCCACAGGGGAGAAACCGGGGAGCTGTTTTTT. As protein: CASSHRGETGELFF.